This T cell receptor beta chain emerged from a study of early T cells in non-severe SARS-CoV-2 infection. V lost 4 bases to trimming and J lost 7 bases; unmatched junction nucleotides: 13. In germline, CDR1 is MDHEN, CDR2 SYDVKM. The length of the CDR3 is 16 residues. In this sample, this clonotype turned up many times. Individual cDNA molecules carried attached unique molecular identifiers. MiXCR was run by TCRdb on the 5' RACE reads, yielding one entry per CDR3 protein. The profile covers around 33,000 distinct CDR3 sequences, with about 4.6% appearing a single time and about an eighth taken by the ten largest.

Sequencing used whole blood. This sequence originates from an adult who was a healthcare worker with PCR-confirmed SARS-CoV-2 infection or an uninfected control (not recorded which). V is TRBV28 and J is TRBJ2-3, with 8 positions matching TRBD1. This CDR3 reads CASSSRGQAGPNTQYF. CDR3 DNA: TGTGCCAGCAGTTCCCGGGGACAGGCGGGGCCTAATACGCAGTATTTT.